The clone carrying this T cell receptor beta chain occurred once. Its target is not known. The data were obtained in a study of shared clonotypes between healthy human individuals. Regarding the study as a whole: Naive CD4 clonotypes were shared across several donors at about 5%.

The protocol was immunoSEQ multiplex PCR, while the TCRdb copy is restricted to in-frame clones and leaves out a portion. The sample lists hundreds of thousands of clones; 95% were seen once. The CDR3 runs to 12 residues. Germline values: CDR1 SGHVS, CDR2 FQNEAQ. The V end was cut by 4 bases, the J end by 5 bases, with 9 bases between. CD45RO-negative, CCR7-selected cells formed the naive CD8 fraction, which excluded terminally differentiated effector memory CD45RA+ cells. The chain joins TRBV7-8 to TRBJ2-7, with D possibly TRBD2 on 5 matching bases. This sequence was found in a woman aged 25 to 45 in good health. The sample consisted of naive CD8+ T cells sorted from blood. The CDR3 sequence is CASSSGGHEQYF. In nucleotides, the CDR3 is TGTGCCAGCAGCTCTGGAGGCCACGAGCAGTACTTC.